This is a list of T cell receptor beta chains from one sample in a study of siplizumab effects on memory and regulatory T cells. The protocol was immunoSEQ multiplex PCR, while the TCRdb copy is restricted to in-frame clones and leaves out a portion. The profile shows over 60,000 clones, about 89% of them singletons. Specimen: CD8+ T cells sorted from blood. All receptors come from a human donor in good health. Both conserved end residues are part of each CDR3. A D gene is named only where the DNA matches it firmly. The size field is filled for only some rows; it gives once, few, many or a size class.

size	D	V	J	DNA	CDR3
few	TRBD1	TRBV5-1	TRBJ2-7	TGCGCCAGCAGCTCGCCGGGACAGGGAGTCTACGAGCAGTACTTC	CASSSPGQGVYEQYF
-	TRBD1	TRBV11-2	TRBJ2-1	TGTGCCAGCAGCTTAGAGGTCAGGGGGTGGAATGAGCAGTTCTTC	CASSLEVRGWNEQFF
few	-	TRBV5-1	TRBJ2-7	TGCGCCAGCAGCTTAAGTGCTACCTTACTCTACGAGCAGTACTTC	CASSLSATLLYEQYF
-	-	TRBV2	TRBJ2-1	TGTGCCAGCAGCAATGATCTAAATGAGCAGTTCTTC	CASSNDLNEQFF
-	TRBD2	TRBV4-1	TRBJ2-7	TGCGCCAGCAGCCAACATAGCGGGTCCTACGAGCAGTACTTC	CASSQHSGSYEQYF
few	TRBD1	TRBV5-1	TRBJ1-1	TGCGCCAGCAGTTCCGGACAGGCTACTGAAGCTTTCTTT	CASSSGQATEAFF
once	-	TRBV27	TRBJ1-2	TGTGCCAGCAGTAAAGGGCAGGAACGGACTACCTATGGCTACACCTTC	CASSKGQERTTYGYTF
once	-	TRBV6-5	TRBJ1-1	TGTGCCAGCAGTTACCTTTCCCCAGGAGAGAACACTGAAGCTTTCTTT	CASSYLSPGENTEAFF
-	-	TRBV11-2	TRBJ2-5	TGTGCCAGCAGCTTAGGCGGACTGGAGCAGTACTTC	CASSLGGLEQYF
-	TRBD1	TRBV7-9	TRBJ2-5	TGTGCCAGCAGCCGGATTGGGACAGGGAAAGAGACCCAGTACTTC	CASSRIGTGKETQYF
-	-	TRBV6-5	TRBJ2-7	TGTGCCAGCAGTTATTCGGGGGAGCAGTACTTC	CASSYSGEQYF
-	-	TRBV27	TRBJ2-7	TGTGCCAGCATGGGAATGGGGCCCCTCTCCTACGAGCAGTACTTC	CASMGMGPLSYEQYF
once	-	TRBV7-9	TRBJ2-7	TGTGCCAGCAGCTTGGGGCAGCCGTACGAGCAGTACTTC	CASSLGQPYEQYF
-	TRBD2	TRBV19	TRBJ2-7	TGTGCCAGTAGTTCGGGACTAAACAACGAGCAGTACTTC	CASSSGLNNEQYF
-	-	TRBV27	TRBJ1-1	TGTGCCACTCGGGGGGGTCAGGGAACTGAAGCTTTCTTT	CATRGGQGTEAFF
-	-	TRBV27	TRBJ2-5	TGTGCCAGCAGTACCGATCGGGGGACCCAGTACTTC	CASSTDRGTQYF
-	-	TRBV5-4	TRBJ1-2	TGTGCCAGCAGCTTAGTCGAAGGGGACGGCTACACCTTC	CASSLVEGDGYTF